The present T cell receptor (beta chain) was sequenced within a study of CD8 T cells in Susac syndrome. The authors reverse transcribed roughly 0.5 to 1 ug RNA with random hexamers. Coverage of TCR beta CDR3 amplification by immunoSEQ multiplex PCR extended to 54 Vbeta and 13 Jbeta. TCRdb reprocessed the immunoSEQ multiplex PCR reads via MiXCR and lists one record per CDR3 protein. The profile shows about 76,000 distinct CDR3 sequences, approximately 93% of them singletons. The CDR3 has 16 residues. Looked up from germline, CDR1 is SGHRS and CDR2 is YFSETQ. Trimming at V came to 1 base and at J to 2 bases, leaving 4 bases not matched to a gene.

The chain recombines TRBV5-1 with TRBJ2-3, with 10 bases that match TRBD2. This sequence was found in a human donor with Susac syndrome. Sequenced sample: CD8+ T cells from PBMCs. The CDR3 nucleotides read TGCGCCAGCAGCTTGAGCGGGAGGGCCCCCACAGATACGCAGTATTTT. Protein: CASSLSGRAPTDTQYF.